Below are 27 T cell receptor beta chains sequenced from a single sample in a study of Ad26.COV2.S vaccination and SARS-CoV-2 variants. Stated treatment: 15 to 20 received Ad26.COV2.S at low or high dose, single or two shots; roughly five received placebo; per-sample allocation not given. Sampling occurred on day 63 after the first vaccine or placebo injection. Repertoires were generated with immunoSEQ multiplex PCR, while TCRdb's copy carries only in-frame clones and drops some. Of about 680,000 clones listed, around 92% are singletons. The material sequenced was peripheral blood, taken in a trial of Ad26.COV2.S vaccine versus placebo. Source of these receptors: a person between 18 and 60 years old who received the Ad26.COV2.S COVID-19 vaccine or a placebo.

This rearrangement joins TRBV3-1 (or the pseudogene TRBV3-2) to TRBJ1-1; D may be TRBD1 (6 bases). Trimming took 0 bases from V and 5 from J, leaving 22 bases between them. The CDR3 runs 18 residues. The germline V gene has CDR1 LGHDT and CDR2 YNNKEL (reference sequence). CDR3 bases: TGTGCCAGCAGCCAAGAGGGGACACGCAGGACGGCTTGGACTGAAGCTTTCTTT. Protein product: CASSQEGTRRTAWTEAFF.

V and J are TRBV7-8 and TRBJ2-1; D gene uncertain. This CDR3 has 12 amino acids. In germline, CDR1 is SGHVS, CDR2 FQNEAQ. V was cut by 5 bases and J by 9 bases, with 11 bases left in between. CDR3 sequence reads: CASSREESEQFF. Here the CDR3 DNA reads TGTGCCAGCAGCCGCGAAGAGTCTGAGCAGTTCTTC.

V and J are TRBV19 and TRBJ2-7, with a possible D match to TRBD1 (5 bases). Germline CDR1 is LNHDA and CDR2 is SQIVND (reference sequence). The CDR3 loop spans 13 amino acids. Between the trimmed V and J ends, which lost 1 base and 1 base, there was a span of 5 bases. CDR3 coding DNA: TGTGCCAGTAGTATAGGGACATCCTACGAGCAGTACTTC. Amino acid sequence: CASSIGTSYEQYF.

The rearrangement joins TRBV12-3 or TRBV12-4 to TRBJ2-7; D possibly corresponds to TRBD2 (6 bases). Deletions cut 3 bases from V and 7 bases from J, with 10 bases between. The CDR3 loop spans 12 amino acids. In DNA, the CDR3 is TGTGCCAGCAGTTTTTCGCGGGGTGAGCAGTACTTC. Protein sequence: CASSFSRGEQYF.

This chain joins TRBV9 and TRBJ2-3; 10 bases map to TRBD1. CDR1 is SGDLS, CDR2 YYNGEE, per germline. J was trimmed by 4 bases and V by 4 bases; bases with no gene match: 3. The CDR3 spans 14 residues. DNA for the CDR3: TGTGCCAGCAGCCCGGGACAGGGGTCAGATACGCAGTATTTT. Translation gives CASSPGQGSDTQYF.

The chain couples TRBV11-3 to TRBJ2-1, with D possibly being TRBD2 (5 bases). There are 16 residues in the CDR3. Germline CDR1 reads SGHNT; CDR2 reads YENEEA. Trimming pared 0 bases from V and 8 bases from J, leaving 17 bases between. The CDR3 DNA reads TGTGCCAGCAGCTTAGACCCTAGCATATTCTCCGATGAGCAGTTCTTC. Its protein product is CASSLDPSIFSDEQFF.

The J gene is TRBJ2-3, the V gene TRBV7-2; no clear D. Germline V gene lookup returns CDR1 SGHTA and CDR2 FQGNSA. V shed 1 base and J shed 0 bases, with 11 bases lying between them. The CDR3 loop spans 16 amino acids. The CDR3 coding sequence is TGTGCCAGCAGCTTAGTTGGCTATCCCAGCACAGATACGCAGTATTTT. Its protein is CASSLVGYPSTDTQYF.

The gene calls are TRBV6-5 and TRBJ1-3, with D maybe TRBD1 (5 bases). This CDR3 spans 14 amino acids. Germline CDR1 is MNHEY and CDR2 is SVGAGI. V lost 7 bases, J lost 4 bases, and 14 bases lay in between. This chain's CDR3 is CASNSGGKGNTIYF. The DNA of the CDR3 is TGTGCCAGCAACTCCGGGGGGAAAGGAAACACCATATATTTT.

The rearrangement uses TRBV10-3 and TRBJ2-1; 13 nucleotides align to TRBD2. The CDR3 spans 16 residues. V gave up 6 bases and J gave up 0 bases; unmatched junction bases: 2. Germline V CDR1 and CDR2: ENHRY, SYGVKD. The CDR3: CAIRRTSGSSYNEQFF. In DNA form, the CDR3 reads TGTGCCATCAGACGGACTAGCGGGAGCTCCTACAATGAGCAGTTCTTC.

The V call is TRBV18, the J call TRBJ2-7; possibly TRBD2 for D (5 bases). CDR1 and CDR2 (germline): KGHSH, LQKENI. CDR3 length: 14 residues. The V and J ends lost 2 bases and 3 bases respectively, with 11 bases between them. CDR3 amino acids: CASSPSSGYYEQYF. The CDR3 DNA reads TGTGCCAGCTCACCATCAAGCGGTTACTACGAGCAGTACTTC.

This chain connects TRBV3-1 (or the pseudogene TRBV3-2) to TRBJ2-3; 7 nucleotides match TRBD2. Germline V lookup: CDR1 LGHDT, CDR2 YNNKEL (reference sequence). The V and J ends lost 2 bases and 0 bases, in that order; junction bases with no gene match: 5. The CDR3 covers 16 residues. In DNA, the CDR3 is TGTGCCAGCAGCCAATACAGTAGCGGGAGCACAGATACGCAGTATTTT. This codes for CASSQYSSGSTDTQYF.

The chain couples TRBV7-9 to TRBJ2-1; 11 nucleotides line up with TRBD2. The germline CDR1 and CDR2 sequences are SEHNR and FQNEAQ (reference sequence). The CDR3 sequence is 15 residues long. Trimming removed 5 bases from V and 4 bases from J; junction bases left unmatched: 4. CDR3 DNA: TGTGCCAGCAGCGCTCTAGCGGGAGGATACAATGAGCAGTTCTTC. The encoded protein is CASSALAGGYNEQFF.

This chain links TRBV12-3 or TRBV12-4 with TRBJ1-5; D is unclear. V shed 5 bases and J shed 5 bases, with 10 bases lying between them. The CDR3 runs 13 residues. This CDR3 reads CASSAWRDQPQHF. CDR3 bases: TGTGCCAGCAGTGCCTGGAGGGATCAGCCCCAGCATTTT.

The chain employs TRBV14 and TRBJ1-1, with 7 bases identical to TRBD1. CDR1 and CDR2 from the germline V gene are SGHDN and FVKESK. V lost 4 bases to trimming and J lost 2 bases; unmatched junction nucleotides: 7. This CDR3 has 15 amino acids. CDR3 in DNA: TGTGCCAGCAGCCTAATTACAGGGGTTAACACTGAAGCTTTCTTT. Residues: CASSLITGVNTEAFF.

The chain is built from TRBV5-4 and TRBJ1-1, with D uncertain. CDR3 length equals 15 residues. The germline V gene encodes CDR1 SGHNT and CDR2 YYREEE (reference sequence). Trimming took 4 bases from V and 5 from J, leaving 18 bases between them. The CDR3 DNA follows: TGTGCCAGCAGCCGCCCAGGTGAGGGTTTGACTGAAGCTTTCTTT. This gives the protein CASSRPGEGLTEAFF.

The V call is TRBV6-5, the J call TRBJ2-7; 8 bases align to TRBD1. The junction had 6 bases not matched to a gene; V was cut back by 4 bases and J by 1 base. The CDR3 runs 15 residues. Germline CDR1 and CDR2: MNHEY and SVGAGI. CDR3 in DNA: TGTGCCAGCAGTTCGCCGGGACAGGCTTCCTACGAGCAGTACTTC. This codes for CASSSPGQASYEQYF.

V gene TRBV27 combines with J gene TRBJ1-6, with 9 nucleotides matching TRBD1. Losses at the gene ends were 3 bases for V and 8 bases for J; bases not matched to a gene: 5. Looked up from germline, CDR1 is MNHEY and CDR2 is SMNVEV (reference sequence). There are 15 residues in the CDR3. In DNA form, the CDR3 reads TGTGCCAGCAGTTTCCGGGACAGGGTTTATTCACCCCTCCACTTT. It is translated as CASSFRDRVYSPLHF.

The V gene is TRBV7-2, the J gene TRBJ2-7, with D hard to call. Between the trimmed V and J ends, which lost 5 bases and 2 bases, there was a span of 7 bases. There are 12 residues in the CDR3. Germline assignment: CDR1 SGHTA and CDR2 FQGNSA. The DNA for the CDR3 is TGTGCCAGCAGCCCTCATACCTACGAGCAGTACTTC. Protein product: CASSPHTYEQYF.

The chain employs TRBV11-2 and TRBJ2-5, with 14 bases matching TRBD2. The CDR3 sequence is 15 residues long. Germline assignment: CDR1 SGHAT and CDR2 FQNNGV. The ends lost 5 bases at V and 6 bases at J; junction bases unmatched: 5. The CDR3 here is CASSQTSGRVKTQYF. CDR3 DNA sequence: TGTGCCAGCAGCCAGACTAGCGGGAGGGTCAAGACCCAGTACTTC.

The J gene is TRBJ1-3, the V gene TRBV6-2 or TRBV6-3; D is unclear. Trimming pared 2 bases from V and 4 bases from J, leaving 18 bases between. This CDR3 contains 17 residues. The germline gives CDR1 MNHEY, CDR2 SVGEGT. The CDR3 sequence: CASSYAEEGNLGNTIYF. The CDR3 DNA reads as TGTGCCAGCAGTTACGCCGAGGAAGGGAATCTCGGAAACACCATATATTTT.

DNA of the CDR3: TGTGCCAGCAGTTACTCGAGTGGGGGAGGCAGCGAGCAGTACTTC. Translated, it gives CASSYSSGGGSEQYF. The V and J genes are TRBV6-6 and TRBJ2-7; D is perhaps TRBD2 (6 bases). This CDR3 has 15 residues. V gave up 0 bases and J gave up 6 bases, with 15 bases separating them. Germline CDR1 and CDR2: MNHNY and SVGAGI (reference sequence).

The genes are TRBV18 and TRBJ1-2; D is possibly TRBD1 (5 bases). Germline CDR1 and CDR2: KGHSH and LQKENI. V lost 3 bases and J lost 0, with 11 bases in between. CDR3 length: 15 residues. For the CDR3, the DNA is TGTGCCAGCTCACCCGCAGGGTCTACTAACTATGGCTACACCTTC. It encodes CASSPAGSTNYGYTF.

This chain uses TRBV6-2 or TRBV6-3 with TRBJ2-1; TRBD2 might be the D (6 bases). V shed 6 bases and J shed 6 bases, with 18 bases lying between them. The germline V gene encodes CDR1 MNHEY and CDR2 SVGEGT. The CDR3 covers 15 residues. The CDR3 protein is CASSPTRFVPNEQFF. The CDR3 DNA sequence: TGTGCCAGCAGCCCGACTAGATTTGTGCCCAATGAGCAGTTCTTC.

This chain links TRBV7-8 with TRBJ1-1; perhaps TRBD1 as D (5 bases). This CDR3 is built from 14 residues. CDR1 SGHVS and CDR2 FQNEAQ come from the germline V gene. V was shortened by 4 bases and J by 10 bases, with 19 bases between the two germline ends. CDR3 bases: TGTGCCAGCAGCTCCCACCGCGCGGGGCCCGGAGCTTTCTTT. Amino acid sequence: CASSSHRAGPGAFF.

The V gene is TRBV3-1 (or the pseudogene TRBV3-2), the J gene TRBJ1-1; no definite D call. The CDR3 spans 13 residues. Germline loops: CDR1 LGHDT, CDR2 YNNKEL (reference sequence). V lost 5 bases, J lost 3 bases, and 10 bases lay in between. CDR3 in amino acids: CASSNTAYTEAFF. The CDR3 DNA is TGTGCCAGCAGCAATACAGCGTACACTGAAGCTTTCTTT.

The V gene is TRBV6-6, the J gene TRBJ2-1; D remains unclear. Germline V gene data show CDR1 as MNHNY and CDR2 as SVGAGI (reference sequence). Deletions cut 3 bases from V and 0 bases from J, with 6 bases between. The CDR3 runs to 14 residues. CDR3 in amino acids: CASSYGVSYNEQFF. In DNA, the CDR3 is TGTGCCAGCAGTTATGGGGTCTCCTACAATGAGCAGTTCTTC.

This clone is a singleton in its sample. The V call is TRBV7-9, the J call TRBJ1-6; D might be TRBD1 (5 bases). V was shortened by 5 bases and J by 11 bases, with 13 bases between the two germline ends. There are 13 residues in the CDR3. Germline V CDR1 and CDR2: SEHNR, FQNEAQ (reference sequence). CDR3 region: CASSDLGGTPLHF. The CDR3 nucleotides are TGTGCCAGCAGCGACCTCGGGGGGACACCCCTCCACTTT.